Shown below are 5 T cell receptor beta chains from a single sample sequenced in a study of blood T cell repertoires in COVID-19. Sequencing was performed with immunoSEQ multiplex PCR; in TCRdb, only in-frame clones are kept and a portion is missing. The table lists 85,000 to 120,000 clones, roughly nine tenths of them singletons, with around 2% in the top ten. Sequencing input: peripheral blood. The receptor source for this set is a man aged 50-59 years with active COVID-19.

The V call is TRBV5-1, the J call TRBJ1-1, with no clear D. Trimming took off 1 base at V and 0 bases at J, with 7 bases between the two ends. The CDR3 totals 14 residues. Germline V lookup: CDR1 SGHRS, CDR2 YFSETQ. Here the CDR3 DNA reads TGCGCCAGCAGCTTGACAACAGTGAACACTGAAGCTTTCTTT. Residues: CASSLTTVNTEAFF.

The V gene is TRBV19, the J gene TRBJ1-1; D perhaps matches TRBD1 (6 bases). The ends were cut back, 0 bases at V and 2 bases at J, with 10 bases in the middle. Germline CDR1 LNHDA, CDR2 SQIVND (reference sequence). This CDR3 has 15 residues. The CDR3 nucleotides read TGTGCCAGTAGTATAGACGGGACAACTAACACTGAAGCTTTCTTT. Residues: CASSIDGTTNTEAFF.

The chain combines TRBV12-2 with TRBJ1-5. TRBV12-2 is assigned pseudogene status. This CDR3 is built from 12 residues. In DNA form, the CDR3 reads TGTGCAAGTCGCCCCCGGGGTCAGCCCCAGCATTTT. It translates to CASRPRGQPQHF.

This chain connects TRBV4-3 to TRBJ1-4; tentatively, D is TRBD1 (5 bases). Germline lookup yields CDR1 LGHNA and CDR2 YSLEER. V was clipped by 5 bases and J by 3 bases, with 19 bases between them. The CDR3 totals 17 residues. The DNA of the CDR3 is TGCGCCAGCAGCGAGGCGATTCCACAGGCCTCTAATGAAAAACTGTTTTTT. This codes for CASSEAIPQASNEKLFF.

V gene TRBV23-1 combines with J gene TRBJ2-7; D gene unclear. TRBV23-1 is an ORF for which the function is uncertain. The CDR3 is 15 amino acids. V was pared by 6 bases and J by 3 bases, with 18 bases between. CDR3 loop: CASRPRPWRLYEQYF. CDR3 bases: TGCGCCAGCAGGCCCCGGCCGTGGCGGCTCTACGAGCAGTACTTC.